The 16 T cell receptor beta chains in this list originate from one sample, sequenced in a study of blood T cells in healthy people across ages (dated by TCRdb to the mid-2010s). Library prep was done by 5' RACE. For sequencing, an Illumina HiSeq 2500 was employed. A second PCR of about 6 to 11 cycles was performed with a sample-barcoded 5' primer and a J-beta primer mix. The public reads were run again by TCRdb, first through fastp at Q25 and then through MiXCR, and only productive beta chains were kept. One record per CDR3 amino acid sequence lists the most common genes and DNA. The sample table contains about a million distinct CDR3 sequences; only one count was recorded for 40% to 60% of them. The ten top clones hold 13% of the sample. The material sequenced was blood. These receptors all stem from a man in his thirties or forties in good health.

The CDR3 nucleotides are TGTGCCAGCAGCCCGCAAAGGGGGACTAGCGGGGGGCCTAACAATGAGCAGTACTTC. This sequence encodes CASSPQRGTSGGPNNEQYF. The chain links TRBV4-2 to TRBJ2-7; TRBD2 matches at 15 bases. After removal of 4 bases from V and 7 bases from J, the junction contained 17 bases not matched to a gene. Germline-derived CDR1 and CDR2 are LGHNA and YNFKEQ. The CDR3 spans 19 residues.

In its sample, this clonotype was seen a few times. This chain links TRBV29-1 with TRBJ2-3, with 7 bases fitting TRBD1. After removal of 3 bases from V and 2 bases from J, the junction contained 11 bases not matched to a gene. The germline V gene encodes CDR1 SQVTM and CDR2 ANQGSEA. The CDR3 has 16 amino acids. CDR3 residues: CSVEGTRGSPTDTQYF. The CDR3, as DNA: TGCAGCGTTGAGGGTACCAGGGGGTCCCCCACAGATACGCAGTATTTT.

The gene calls are TRBV4-2 and TRBJ1-5, with 8 bases fitting TRBD1. Trimming removed 3 bases from V and 4 bases from J; junction bases left unmatched: 17. Germline V gene sequence: CDR1 LGHNA, CDR2 YNFKEQ. The CDR3 is made up of 19 amino acids. The CDR3 loop is CASSQDHDRGEDENQPQHF. As DNA, the CDR3 is TGTGCCAGCAGCCAGGATCACGACAGGGGTGAGGATGAGAATCAGCCCCAGCATTTT.

This clonotype was picked up a small number of times. CDR3 in DNA: TGCGCCAGCAGCCCCGGACAATATCCCTACGAGCAGTACTTC. Protein: CASSPGQYPYEQYF. The J gene is TRBJ2-7, the V gene TRBV4-1; D is possibly TRBD1 (5 bases). From germline, CDR1 is MGHRA and CDR2 YSYEKL. The ends were cut back, 4 bases at V and 2 bases at J, with 12 bases in the middle. This CDR3 has 14 residues.

The rearrangement joins TRBV11-2 to TRBJ2-5; D might be TRBD1 (5 bases). The DNA matches TRBJ2-7 better at its end, which makes the J call doubtful. The CDR3 spans 14 residues. Germline-derived CDR1 and CDR2 are SGHAT and FQNNGV. The CDR3 reads CASSLYQGRSEQYF. The CDR3 coding sequence is TGTGCCAGCAGCTTATATCAGGGTAGAAGCGAGCAGTACTTC.

The J gene is TRBJ2-7, the V gene TRBV27; D is unclear. This CDR3 region has 14 residues. CDR1 and CDR2 (germline): MNHEY, SMNVEV (reference sequence). Trimming shortened V by 6 bases and J by 2 bases, and 14 bases separated the two germline ends. This CDR3 reads CASSPSGSPYEQYF. CDR3 DNA sequence: TGTGCCAGCAGCCCCTCAGGAAGTCCCTACGAGCAGTACTTC.

The chain couples TRBV5-1 to TRBJ2-1; D might be TRBD2 (7 bases). Looked up from germline, CDR1 is SGHRS and CDR2 is YFSETQ. This CDR3 is 16 amino acids long. Deletions cut 1 base from V and 5 bases from J, with 16 bases between. The CDR3, as DNA: TGCGCCAGCAGCTTGAAGGTGGGGGGGCCAAACAATGAGCAGTTCTTC. It is translated as CASSLKVGGPNNEQFF.

This rearrangement joins TRBV5-1 to TRBJ1-2; TRBD1 aligns across 9 bases. This CDR3 has 16 residues. The junction had 9 bases not matched to a gene; V was cut back by 5 bases and J by 1 base. The V gene's germline CDR1 is SGHRS and CDR2 YFSETQ. The CDR3 region is CASSPDGQGFNYGYTF. The CDR3 DNA reads TGCGCCAGCAGTCCCGACGGACAGGGGTTTAACTATGGCTACACCTTC.

The J gene is TRBJ2-5, the V gene TRBV6-5, with D perhaps TRBD2 (6 bases). Trimming removed 5 bases at V and 5 bases at J, with 15 bases between. Per the germline V gene, CDR1 is MNHEY and CDR2 is SVGAGI. The CDR3 is 14 residues long. The CDR3 protein is CASSPTEGMETQYF. In DNA, the CDR3 is TGTGCCAGCAGTCCAACGGAGGGGATGGAGACCCAGTACTTC.

On this clonotype itself: A much larger clonotype is one base distant, so this may be a read error. The chain joins TRBV3-1 to TRBJ2-3, with 9 bases identical to TRBD1. Looked up from germline, CDR1 is LGHDT and CDR2 is YNNKEL (reference sequence). The CDR3 runs 14 residues. J was trimmed by 4 bases and V by 5 bases; bases with no gene match: 4. CDR3 loop: CASSSDRGSDTQYF. Here the CDR3 DNA reads TGTGCCAGCAGCTCGGACAGGGGCTCAGATACGCAGTATTTT.

The J gene is TRBJ2-7, the V gene TRBV15; 9 positions match TRBD1. V trimming: 0 bases; J trimming: 4 bases; junction bases outside the gene matches: 7. CDR3 size: 16 residues. The V gene's germline CDR1 is LNHNV and CDR2 YYDKDF (reference sequence). CDR3 sequence: CATSRDRGTGSYEQYF. As DNA, the CDR3 is TGTGCCACCAGCAGAGATCGGGGGACAGGGTCGTACGAGCAGTACTTC.

The V and J genes are TRBV5-6 and TRBJ2-5, with D hard to call. Germline CDR1 and CDR2: SGHDT and YYEEEE. Trimming shortened V by 0 bases and J by 11 bases, and 11 bases separated the two germline ends. The CDR3 is 12 amino acids. CDR3 nucleotide sequence: TGTGCCAGCAGCTTGGCCGCCGGAGAGCAGTACTTC. Protein product: CASSLAAGEQYF.

The V and J genes are TRBV6-6 and TRBJ1-2, with D possibly matching TRBD1 (6 bases). V was shortened by 2 bases and J by 0 bases, with 10 bases between the two germline ends. The CDR3 has 15 amino acids. Looked up from germline, CDR1 is MNHNY and CDR2 is SVGAGI (reference sequence). The CDR3 sequence: CASSYLDSSNYGYTF. The CDR3 coding sequence is TGTGCCAGCAGTTACCTGGACAGTTCTAACTATGGCTACACCTTC.

V gene TRBV5-1 combines with J gene TRBJ2-3, with D hard to call. Trimming took 2 bases from V and 4 from J, leaving 8 bases between them. CDR1 and CDR2 from the germline V gene are SGHRS and YFSETQ. The CDR3 consists of 13 residues. The CDR3 region has the DNA TGCGCCAGCAGCTTCGGCTCCGCAGATACGCAGTATTTT. It specifies CASSFGSADTQYF.

J is TRBJ2-4 and V is TRBV30; weak D call: TRBD2 (7 bases). Germline CDR1 GTSNPN, CDR2 SVGIG (reference sequence). The V end lost 7 bases, the J end lost 0 bases, and 16 bases lay between the germline ends. CDR3 length: 15 amino acids. This CDR3 reads CASRGGALAKNIQYF. The CDR3 DNA reads TGTGCCTCGAGGGGGGGGGCCTTAGCCAAAAACATTCAGTACTTC.

The CDR3 loop reads CSARAPGLAKGTVGELFF. The CDR3 region has the DNA TGCAGTGCTAGAGCTCCGGGACTAGCAAAGGGTACGGTCGGGGAGCTGTTTTTT. The rearrangement joins TRBV20-1 to TRBJ2-2, with 9 positions matching TRBD2. CDR1 is DFQATT and CDR2 is SNEGSKA in the germline V gene (reference sequence). V gave up 1 base and J gave up 7 bases; unmatched junction bases: 16. This CDR3 has 18 residues.